This TCR beta chain was captured by sequencing in a study of blood T cells in healthy people across ages. A second PCR, run for about 7 to 11 cycles, used a sample-barcoded 5' primer plus a J-beta primer mix. TCRdb used MiXCR to reprocess the 5' RACE reads, holding one entry per CDR3 protein. The repertoire includes over 750,000 distinct CDR3 sequences, roughly 25% of them detected once, and 9.4% sits in the top ten. The same specimen was also included in a second study, on T cells of mothers and their children.

The source is a boy younger than 18 in good health. The sample comprised blood.

The CDR3: CASRRDRVRNEQYF. CDR3 in DNA: TGTGCCAGCAGGCGGGACAGGGTAAGGAACGAGCAGTACTTC. This chain connects TRBV28 to TRBJ2-5; 9 bases map to TRBD1. The J call is doubtful: the DNA matches TRBJ2-7 better. CDR1 MDHEN and CDR2 SYDVKM come from the germline V gene. The CDR3 sequence is 14 residues long.